Listed here are 11 T cell receptor beta chains from one sample, sequenced in a study of CD8+ T cells in alopecia areata. Isolated RNA was reverse transcribed into cDNA used as the sequencing template. The protocol was immunoSEQ multiplex PCR, while the TCRdb copy is restricted to in-frame clones and leaves out a portion. Of 150,000 or so clones listed, roughly 50% are singletons. The sequenced sample was CD4+ T cells sorted from blood. These receptors were obtained from a human donor in good health.

The chain carries TRBV6-5 and TRBJ2-7; perhaps TRBD2 as D (5 bases). CDR3 length equals 11 residues. Germline CDR1 and CDR2: MNHEY and SVGAGI. Trimming took off 6 bases at V and 7 bases at J, with 10 bases between the two ends. The CDR3 is CASSLGGEQYF. CDR3 sequence (DNA): TGTGCCAGCAGCCTCGGAGGAGAGCAGTACTTC.

This sequence joins TRBV30 and TRBJ1-5; D uncertain. V dropped 2 bases and J dropped 6 bases, with 11 bases sitting between them. CDR3 length equals 13 residues. Germline loops: CDR1 GTSNPN, CDR2 SVGIG (reference sequence). The CDR3 coding sequence is TGTGCCTGGAGTTTAAGGGATACTCAGCCCCAGCATTTT. It yields the protein CAWSLRDTQPQHF. The full variable domain, its missing parts supplied by reference TRBV30 and TRBJ1-5, is SQTIHQWPATLVQPVGSPLSLECTVEGTSNPNLYWYRQAAGRGLQLLFYSVGIGQISSEVPQNLSASRPQDRQFILSSKKLLLSDSGFYLCAWSLRDTQPQHFGDGTRLSIL.

CDR3 protein: CASSPPRAGRFNGYTF. The CDR3, as DNA: TGTGCCAGCAGCCCACCACGCGCAGGGAGGTTCAATGGCTACACCTTC. The chain couples TRBV5-6 to TRBJ1-2; D is perhaps TRBD1 (5 bases). Germline CDR1 is SGHDT and CDR2 is YYEEEE. CDR3 length equals 16 residues. V was clipped by 4 bases and J by 6 bases, with 22 bases between them.

The chain uses TRBV5-1 and TRBJ2-1; weak D call: TRBD1 (6 bases). This CDR3 has 15 residues. The V end was cut by 0 bases, the J end by 4 bases, with 11 bases between. Germline V gene data show CDR1 as SGHRS and CDR2 as YFSETQ. This chain's CDR3 is CASSLAARGYNEQFF. The CDR3 DNA reads TGCGCCAGCAGCTTGGCCGCCAGGGGATACAATGAGCAGTTCTTC. Looking up the rest from reference TRBV5-1 and TRBJ2-1 gives the full variable domain: KAGVTQTPRYLIKTRGQQVTLSCSPISGHRSVSWYQQTPGQGLQFLFEYFSETQRNKGNFPGRFSGRQFSNSRSEMNVSTLELGDSALYLCASSLAARGYNEQFFGPGTRLTVL.

This clone showed up many times. For the CDR3, the DNA is TGCAGCGTTACTCGAGGCGGCGAGCAGTACTTC. Translating it yields CSVTRGGEQYF. This rearrangement joins TRBV29-1 to TRBJ2-7; D is unclear. Germline V gives CDR1 SQVTM, CDR2 ANQGSEA. Trimming removed 5 bases at V and 6 bases at J, with 11 bases between. The length of the CDR3 is 11 residues.

This sequence joins TRBV7-3 and TRBJ2-7; TRBD2 aligns across 13 bases. Germline CDR1 is SGHTA and CDR2 is FQGTGA. The J segment lost 4 bases and the V segment lost 1 base, leaving 4 bases of the junction unmatched. The CDR3 extends over 16 amino acids. The CDR3 region is CASSLILTSGRYEQYF. CDR3 nucleotides: TGTGCCAGCAGCTTAATCCTGACTAGCGGGAGGTACGAGCAGTACTTC.

This clone was found a few times. This chain uses TRBV4-1 with TRBJ2-5; 12 bases are a match to TRBD2. CDR1 MGHRA and CDR2 YSYEKL come from the germline V gene. With 4 bases clipped from V and 1 base from J, the junction kept 7 bases outside the gene matches. The CDR3 consists of 17 residues. Here the CDR3 reads CASSPGLAGTLQETQYF. In DNA, the CDR3 is TGCGCCAGCAGCCCTGGACTAGCGGGGACACTCCAAGAGACCCAGTACTTC.

This clone was counted only a few times. V gene TRBV6-1 combines with J gene TRBJ2-3; the match to TRBD2 covers 9 bases. The CDR3 consists of 15 residues. Germline trimming cut 3 bases from V and 6 bases from J; bases unmatched to any gene: 7. In germline, CDR1 is MNHNS, CDR2 SASEGT. CDR3 DNA: TGTGCCAGCAGTGATCTCAGCGGGAGGAGGGATACGCAGTATTTT. Translating it yields CASSDLSGRRDTQYF.

This clone was seen more than once but under ten times. The V gene is TRBV14, the J gene TRBJ2-3; 9 bases are shared with TRBD2. The CDR3 extends over 16 amino acids. The V and J ends lost 6 bases and 6 bases, in that order; junction bases with no gene match: 13. CDR1 and CDR2 (germline): SGHDN, FVKESK. For the CDR3, the DNA is TGTGCCAGCAGTCGTAGACTAGCGGTCCCCGAGGATACGCAGTATTTT. Amino acid sequence: CASSRRLAVPEDTQYF.

This clone was observed a few times. The gene calls are TRBV5-1 and TRBJ1-2; no firm D call. Trimming shortened V by 4 bases and J by 0 bases, and 13 bases separated the two germline ends. Germline assignment: CDR1 SGHRS and CDR2 YFSETQ. The CDR3 length is 15 residues. CDR3 sequence: CASSRWADSNYGYTF. Here the CDR3 DNA reads TGCGCCAGCAGCCGGTGGGCGGACTCTAACTATGGCTACACCTTC.

The rearrangement links TRBV4-1 to TRBJ2-1; TRBD2 aligns across 8 bases. Germline V gene lookup returns CDR1 MGHRA and CDR2 YSYEKL. After removal of 4 bases from V and 10 bases from J, the junction contained 3 bases not matched to a gene. CDR3 length: 12 amino acids. CDR3 region: CASSPGTREQFF. CDR3 in DNA: TGCGCCAGCAGCCCAGGGACTAGAGAGCAGTTCTTC.